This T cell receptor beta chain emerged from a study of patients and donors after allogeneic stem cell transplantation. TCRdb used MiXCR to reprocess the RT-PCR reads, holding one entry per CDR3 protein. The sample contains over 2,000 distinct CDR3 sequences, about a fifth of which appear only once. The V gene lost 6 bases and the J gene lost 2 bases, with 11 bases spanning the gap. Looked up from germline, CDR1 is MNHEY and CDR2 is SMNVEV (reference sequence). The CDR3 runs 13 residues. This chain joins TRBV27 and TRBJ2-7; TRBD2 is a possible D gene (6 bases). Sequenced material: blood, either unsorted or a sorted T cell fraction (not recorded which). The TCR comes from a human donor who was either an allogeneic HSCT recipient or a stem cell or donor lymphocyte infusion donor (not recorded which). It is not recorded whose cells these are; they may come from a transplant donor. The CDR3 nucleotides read TGTGCCAGCAGGCAGATAGCGGCCTACGAGCAGTACTTC. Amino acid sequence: CASRQIAAYEQYF.